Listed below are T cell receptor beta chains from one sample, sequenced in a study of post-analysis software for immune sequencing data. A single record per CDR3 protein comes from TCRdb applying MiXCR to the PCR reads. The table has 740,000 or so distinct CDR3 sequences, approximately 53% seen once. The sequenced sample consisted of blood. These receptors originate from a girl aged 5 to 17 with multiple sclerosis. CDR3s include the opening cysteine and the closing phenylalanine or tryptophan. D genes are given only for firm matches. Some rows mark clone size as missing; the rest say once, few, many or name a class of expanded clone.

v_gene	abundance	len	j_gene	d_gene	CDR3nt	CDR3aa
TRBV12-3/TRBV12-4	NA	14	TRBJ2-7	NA	TGTGCCAGCCGATCAGAGATAGCTTGGGGCGAGCAGTACTTC	CASRSEIAWGEQYF
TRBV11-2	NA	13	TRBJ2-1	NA	TGTGCCAGCAGCTTAGCCCCAGGGCGGCTTGCGTTCTTC	CASSLAPGRLAFF
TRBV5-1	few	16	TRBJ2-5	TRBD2	TGCGCCAGCATCCCGGGACTAGCGGGAGCGTCAGAGACCCAGTACTTC	CASIPGLAGASETQYF
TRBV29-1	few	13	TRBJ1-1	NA	TGCAGCGTGGGTTCGGGGGGCAACACTGAAGCTTTCTTT	CSVGSGGNTEAFF
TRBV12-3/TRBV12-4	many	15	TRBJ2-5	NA	TGTGCCAGCAGTTTGCGGAGGCTCGGGGAAGGGACCCAGTACTTC	CASSLRRLGEGTQYF
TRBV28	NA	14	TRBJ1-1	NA	TGTGCCAGCACCCTTACCGGGAGGTACACTGAAGCTTTCTTT	CASTLTGRYTEAFF
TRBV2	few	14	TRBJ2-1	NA	TGTGCCAGCAGGGGGGGAAGCTCCTACAATGAGCAGTTCTTC	CASRGGSSYNEQFF
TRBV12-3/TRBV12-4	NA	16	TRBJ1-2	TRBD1	TGTGCCAGCAGTTCCAACCGGGACAGGGGATGGTATGGCTACACCTTC	CASSSNRDRGWYGYTF
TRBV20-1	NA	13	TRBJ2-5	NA	TGCAGTGCTAGAGACCGGGACGCAGAGACCCAGTACTTC	CSARDRDAETQYF
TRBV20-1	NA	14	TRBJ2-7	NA	TGCAGTGCCCTTCCTAATGGGTTCTCCTACGAGCAGTACTTC	CSALPNGFSYEQYF
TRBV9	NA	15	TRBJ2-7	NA	TGTGCCAGCATGACCGGGGACTCACTAACCTACGAGCAGTACTTC	CASMTGDSLTYEQYF
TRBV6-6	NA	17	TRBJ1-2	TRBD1	TGTGCCAGCCGCCACCGGGACAGGGAAGTCCCCCACTATGGCTACACCTTC	CASRHRDREVPHYGYTF
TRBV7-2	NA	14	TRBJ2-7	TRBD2	TGTGCCAGCAGCATCGGGACTAGCTTCTACGAGCAGTACTTC	CASSIGTSFYEQYF
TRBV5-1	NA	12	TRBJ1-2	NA	TGCGCCAGCAGCCTAATGGGGGAAGGCTACACCTTC	CASSLMGEGYTF
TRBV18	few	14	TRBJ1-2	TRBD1	TGTGCCAGCTCACCCGGACAGGGGGCGGATGGCTACACCTTC	CASSPGQGADGYTF
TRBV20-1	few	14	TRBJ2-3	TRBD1	TGCAGTGCTAGAAAGGGGGCGTTCTCAGATACGCAGTATTTT	CSARKGAFSDTQYF
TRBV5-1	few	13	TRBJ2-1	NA	TGCGCCAGCAGCTTGGAGTCCGACAATGAACAGTTCTTC	CASSLESDNEQFF
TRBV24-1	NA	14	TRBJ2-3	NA	TGTGCCACCAGTCCGGGACTTCACACAGATACGCAGTATTTT	CATSPGLHTDTQYF
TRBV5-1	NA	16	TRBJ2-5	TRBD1	TGCGCCAGCAGCTTGGCCATGGGACAGGGGCAAGAGACCCAGTACTTC	CASSLAMGQGQETQYF
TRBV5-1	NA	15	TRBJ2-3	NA	TGCGCCAGCACCTTAATAGACAGAAGCACAGATACGCAGTATTTT	CASTLIDRSTDTQYF
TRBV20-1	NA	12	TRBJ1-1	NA	TGCAGTGCGCCGAGAGAGGGGACTGAAGCTTTCTTT	CSAPREGTEAFF
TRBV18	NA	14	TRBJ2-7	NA	TGTGCCAGCTCATCGGGGGACAAGCTCTACGAGCAGTACTTC	CASSSGDKLYEQYF
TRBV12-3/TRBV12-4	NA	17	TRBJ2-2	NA	TGTGCCAGCAGTTTTACTTTGCGGCAGACGAACACCGGGGAGCTGTTTTTT	CASSFTLRQTNTGELFF
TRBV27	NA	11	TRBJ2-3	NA	TGTGCCAGCTCCACGAGGAATACGCAGTATTTT	CASSTRNTQYF
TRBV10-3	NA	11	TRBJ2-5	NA	TGTGCCATCACCCTGGGGGGAGAGCAGTACTTC	CAITLGGEQYF
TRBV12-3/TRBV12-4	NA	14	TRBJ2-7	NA	TGTGCCAGCACCCAGTCAGAGGGGTTCCACAAGCAGTACTTC	CASTQSEGFHKQYF
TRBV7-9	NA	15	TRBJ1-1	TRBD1	TGTGCCAGCAGCCTCCGGGACAGGGGGCGGGGGGAAGCTTTCTTT	CASSLRDRGRGEAFF
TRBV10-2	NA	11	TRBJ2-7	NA	TGCGCCAGCCGGATCTTATACGAGCAGTACTTC	CASRILYEQYF
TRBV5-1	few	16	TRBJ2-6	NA	TGCGCCAGCAGCTTGAGTGAGGACTCTGGGGCCAACGTCCTGACTTTC	CASSLSEDSGANVLTF
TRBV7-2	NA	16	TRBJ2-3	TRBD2	TGTGCCAGCAGCTTAGTTAGCGGGCTAAGCACAGATACGCAGTATTTT	CASSLVSGLSTDTQYF
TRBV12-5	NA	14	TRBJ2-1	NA	TGTGCTAGTGGTTTGGTAAGCAGGGACAATGAGCAGTTCTTC	CASGLVSRDNEQFF
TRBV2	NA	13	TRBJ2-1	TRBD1	TGTGCGCACTCCGGGACAGGGTACAATGAGCAGTTCTTC	CAHSGTGYNEQFF
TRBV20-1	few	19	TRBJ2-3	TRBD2	TGCAGTGCTAGAGATAAAGTAGCAGGACTAGCGGGAACGGCAGATACGCAGTATTTT	CSARDKVAGLAGTADTQYF
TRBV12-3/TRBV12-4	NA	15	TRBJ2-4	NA	TGTGCCAGCAGTTTAGGACAGGACCATAAAAACATTCAGTACTTC	CASSLGQDHKNIQYF
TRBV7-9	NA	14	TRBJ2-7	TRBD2	TGTGCCAGCGGGGACGGACTAGTCGAATACGAGCAGTACTTC	CASGDGLVEYEQYF
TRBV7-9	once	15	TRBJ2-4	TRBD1	TGTGCCAGCAGCGGTACAGGGGGCGTCAAAAACATTCAGTACTTC	CASSGTGGVKNIQYF
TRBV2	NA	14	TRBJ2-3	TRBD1	TGTGCCAGCGGGGGAGTGGACAGGCGAGATACGCAGTATTTT	CASGGVDRRDTQYF
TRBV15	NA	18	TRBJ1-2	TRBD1	TGTGCCACCAGCAGAGATAGACAGGGGAGTACACTATTCTATGGCTACACCTTC	CATSRDRQGSTLFYGYTF
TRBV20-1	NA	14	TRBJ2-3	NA	TGCAGTGCTACCTGGGCCTCCAGCACAGATACGCAGTATTTT	CSATWASSTDTQYF
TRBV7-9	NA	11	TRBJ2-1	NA	TGTGCCAGCAGCTTACAACAGGAGCAGTTCTTC	CASSLQQEQFF
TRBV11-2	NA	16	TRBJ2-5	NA	TGTGCCAGCAGCCCGTGGGTTGGCGCGAACCAAGAGACCCAGTACTTC	CASSPWVGANQETQYF
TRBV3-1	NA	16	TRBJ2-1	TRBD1	TGTGCCAGCAGCTACGGGACAGGGAGCTCCTACAATGAGCAGTTCTTC	CASSYGTGSSYNEQFF
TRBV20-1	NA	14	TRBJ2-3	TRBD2	TGCAGTGCTCCACCCGCGGGAGGAGCAGATACGCAGTATTTT	CSAPPAGGADTQYF
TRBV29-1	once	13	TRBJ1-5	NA	TGCAGCGTGGGGCAGGGGAAAAGGGAGCCCCAGCATTTT	CSVGQGKREPQHF
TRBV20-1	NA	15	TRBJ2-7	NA	TGCAGTGCTAGAGATTCCCAGCGTTCGCTCTACGAGCAGTACTTC	CSARDSQRSLYEQYF
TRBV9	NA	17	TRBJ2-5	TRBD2	TGTGCCAGCAGCGTAGAACCAGCGGGGGGGCTCCAAGAGACCCAGTACTTC	CASSVEPAGGLQETQYF
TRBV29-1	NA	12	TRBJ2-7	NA	TGCAGCGTGTCACGGCAGGGGTTCGAGCAGTACTTC	CSVSRQGFEQYF
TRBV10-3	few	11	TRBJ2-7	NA	TGTGCCATAAAGAGCTCCTACGAGCAGTACTTC	CAIKSSYEQYF
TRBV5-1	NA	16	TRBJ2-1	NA	TGCGCCAGCAGCTCGACTGGGATGAGCTCCTACAATGAGCAGTTCTTC	CASSSTGMSSYNEQFF
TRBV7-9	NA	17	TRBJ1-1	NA	TGTGCCAGCAGCTTTGGGGCCATCGGGCCCCAAGGTGAGAGGGCTTTCTTT	CASSFGAIGPQGERAFF
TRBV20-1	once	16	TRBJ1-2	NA	TGCAGTGCCATCCCGACTGGGCTCAAGGGTTTGGATGGCTACACCTTC	CSAIPTGLKGLDGYTF
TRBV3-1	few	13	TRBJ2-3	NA	TGTGCCAGCAGACAGACTAGCACAGATACGCAGTATTTT	CASRQTSTDTQYF
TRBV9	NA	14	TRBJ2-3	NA	TGTGCCAGCGGAAGCGGGTATAGCACAGATACGCAGTATTTT	CASGSGYSTDTQYF
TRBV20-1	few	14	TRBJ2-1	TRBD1	TGCAGTGCTAGGACAGGGGGTGCCTACAATGAGCAGTTCTTC	CSARTGGAYNEQFF
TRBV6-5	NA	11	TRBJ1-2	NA	TGTGCCAGCAGAAGAGGGAACGGCTACACCTTC	CASRRGNGYTF
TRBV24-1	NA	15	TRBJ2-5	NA	TGTGCCACCAGTGATCTAGGGGAGGCGGGGGAGACCCAGTACTTC	CATSDLGEAGETQYF
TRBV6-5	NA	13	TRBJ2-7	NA	TGTGCCAGCAGTTACCGGACAGAATACGAGCAGTACTTC	CASSYRTEYEQYF
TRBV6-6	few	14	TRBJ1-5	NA	TGTGCCAGCAGTTACGGGAGTAGCAATCAGCCCCAGCATTTT	CASSYGSSNQPQHF
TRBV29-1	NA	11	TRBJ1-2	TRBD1	TGCAGCACTACAGGGGGCCCTGGCTACACCTTC	CSTTGGPGYTF
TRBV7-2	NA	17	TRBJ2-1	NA	TGTGCCAGCAGCTTAGTTGCAACCCGGAGCTCCTACAATGAGCAGTTCTTC	CASSLVATRSSYNEQFF